Presented here are 10 T cell receptor beta chains from one specimen sequenced in a study of T cells after yellow fever vaccination. TCRdb re-derived calls from the 5' RACE reads in MiXCR, one entry per CDR3 protein. This sample has around 530,000 distinct CDR3 sequences, with roughly 17% found just once. This specimen consisted of PBMCs, obtained more than 4 days after the first yellow fever vaccination. These receptor sequences come from a man between 18 and 29 years old who received the YFV17D yellow fever vaccine.

The DNA of the CDR3 is TGTGCCAGCAGCCAAGTGGCCAGCGGGGGACACACAGATACGCAGTATTTT. As protein: CASSQVASGGHTDTQYF. The chain employs TRBV3-1 and TRBJ2-3, with 8 nucleotides matching TRBD2. The CDR3 length is 17 residues. Germline V gene sequence: CDR1 LGHDT, CDR2 YNNKEL (reference sequence). Trimming cost V 1 base and J 2 bases; bases outside gene matches: 8.

The chain employs TRBV4-1 and TRBJ2-7, with D tentatively TRBD1 or TRBD2 (5 bases each). CDR3 length equals 17 residues. Trimming removed 1 base from V and 2 bases from J, with 18 bases in between. The V gene's germline CDR1 is MGHRA and CDR2 YSYEKL. The CDR3 DNA reads as TGCGCCAGCAGCCAAGTTTCGTGGGGGATGGAACCCTACGAGCAGTACTTC. It specifies CASSQVSWGMEPYEQYF.

V is TRBV6-2 or TRBV6-3 and J is TRBJ1-2; D remains ambiguous. Between the trimmed V and J ends, which lost 0 bases and 4 bases, there was a span of 9 bases. The CDR3 covers 14 residues. Per germline, CDR1 MNHEY and CDR2 SVGEGT. CDR3 sequence (DNA): TGTGCCAGCAGTTACTCTGGATACGGCTATGGCTACACCTTC. Translating it yields CASSYSGYGYGYTF.

This clonotype was counted only a few times. This chain uses TRBV29-1 with TRBJ2-2, with unresolved D. Trimming cost V 1 base and J 8 bases, with 17 bases left between them. The germline gives CDR1 SQVTM, CDR2 ANQGSEA. This CDR3 comprises 15 residues. The CDR3 region has the DNA TGCAGCGTTGAAGGAGCTCGCAGCTCCCTAGGGGAGCTGTTTTTT. Residues: CSVEGARSSLGELFF.

Only a few counts were recorded for this clonotype. The chain is built from TRBV19 and TRBJ2-1; 14 nucleotides match TRBD2. The CDR3 is 15 residues long. Looked up from germline, CDR1 is LNHDA and CDR2 is SQIVND (reference sequence). The V and J ends lost 5 bases and 6 bases, in that order; junction bases with no gene match: 3. The CDR3 nucleotides are TGTGCCAGTAGTTGGACTAGCGGGGGGCTCAATGAGCAGTTCTTC. Translating it yields CASSWTSGGLNEQFF.

The gene calls are TRBV20-1 and TRBJ2-7; D might be TRBD1 or TRBD2, each matching 5 bases. CDR1 is DFQATT, CDR2 SNEGSKA, per germline (reference sequence). This CDR3 has 13 amino acids. V was pared by 4 bases and J by 0 bases, with 10 bases between. Here the CDR3 DNA reads TGCAGTGCTAAGAGGGGAAGCTCCTACGAGCAGTACTTC. It is translated as CSAKRGSSYEQYF.

The J gene is TRBJ2-7, the V gene TRBV11-2, with a tentative D call TRBD2 (5 bases). In germline, CDR1 is SGHAT, CDR2 FQNNGV. The CDR3 consists of 15 residues. Deletions cut 0 bases from V and 6 bases from J, with 15 bases between. CDR3 sequence (DNA): TGTGCCAGCAGCTTAGAGGGAGACTATACGTTCGAGCAGTACTTC. As protein: CASSLEGDYTFEQYF.

V usage is TRBV28 and J usage is TRBJ2-2; D is perhaps TRBD1 or TRBD2 (5 bases each). Trimming removed 3 bases from V and 9 bases from J, with 8 bases in between. CDR3 length: 12 residues. Germline CDR1 MDHEN, CDR2 SYDVKM. CDR3 nucleotides: TGTGCCAGCAGTTTTGGGGGTCGGGAGCTGTTTTTT. It specifies CASSFGGRELFF.

The J gene is TRBJ2-1, the V gene TRBV5-1, with TRBD2 as a possible D gene (6 bases). From germline, CDR1 is SGHRS and CDR2 YFSETQ. The CDR3 spans 13 residues. V lost 4 bases and J lost 2, with 7 bases in between. The CDR3 spells CASSQRAYNEQFF. In nucleotides, the CDR3 is TGCGCCAGCAGCCAGCGGGCCTACAATGAGCAGTTCTTC.

This chain uses TRBV7-2 with TRBJ1-6; D gene unclear. The germline V gene encodes CDR1 SGHTA and CDR2 FQGNSA. Trimming cost V 5 bases and J 0 bases, with 11 bases left between them. The CDR3 is 16 amino acids. The CDR3 DNA sequence: TGTGCCAGCAGCCACCCATTGGTCTCCTATAATTCACCCCTCCACTTT. Amino acids: CASSHPLVSYNSPLHF.